Listed here are 4 T cell receptor beta chains from one sample, sequenced in a study of CXCR3-negative and CXCR3-positive naive CD8 T cells. Libraries of TRB cDNA were made by 5' RACE and carried UMIs. TCRdb reprocessed the 5' RACE reads, keeping one entry per CDR3 protein, no DNA. Listed are about 38,000 distinct CDR3 sequences; 13% to 15% falls within the top ten. The sequencing sample was made of memory CD8+ T cells from blood. These receptors all come from a human donor in good health. Some clones in this sample may be carry-over from other donors' samples.

The gene calls are TRBV6-5 and TRBJ2-5; TCRdb's D gene call, TRBD2, goes unchecked for lack of DNA. Looked up from germline, CDR1 is MNHEY and CDR2 is SVGAGI. This CDR3 contains 15 residues. CDR3 amino acids: CASSPGASVLETQYF.

The J gene is TRBJ2-1, the V gene TRBV14; TCRdb calls TRBD1, which cannot be checked without DNA. The germline gives CDR1 SGHDN, CDR2 FVKESK. This CDR3 has 15 residues. CDR3 sequence: CASSQFTTGRNEQFF.

V gene TRBV4-3 combines with J gene TRBJ2-7. Germline assignment: CDR1 LGHNA and CDR2 YSLEER. This CDR3 is 14 amino acids long. The CDR3 sequence: CASSQDVGVYEQYF.

V is TRBV4-3 and J is TRBJ2-7. CDR1 is LGHNA and CDR2 is YSLEER in the germline V gene. This CDR3 is built from 15 residues. This chain's CDR3 is CASSQEGRGSYEQYF.